Below are 28 T cell receptor beta chains sequenced from a single sample in a study of preoperative IRX-2 immunotherapy in early breast cancer. Using immunoSEQ multiplex PCR, the repertoire was profiled, and TCRdb retains in-frame clones only, with some absent. The sample has approximately 13,000 clones; approximately 91% are singletons. The treatment was: preoperative locoregional IRX-2 cytokine immunotherapy. This specimen was taken from a patient treated with IRX-2 immunotherapy. The receptor source for this set is a human donor with breast cancer.

This chain uses TRBV14 with TRBJ2-2, with D maybe TRBD2 (7 bases). The CDR3 has 17 amino acids. Trimming shortened V by 2 bases and J by 6 bases, and 19 bases separated the two germline ends. Germline CDR1 SGHDN, CDR2 FVKESK. The CDR3 coding sequence is TGTGCCAGCAGCCAACGACTGGGGGGGGCCATGGCCGGGGAGCTGTTTTTT. Its translation is CASSQRLGGAMAGELFF.

The chain employs TRBV19 and TRBJ1-1; D unclear. The CDR3 totals 14 residues. The V gene's germline CDR1 is LNHDA and CDR2 SQIVND (reference sequence). Trimming removed 5 bases at V and 1 base at J, with 11 bases between. CDR3 in amino acids: CASSFLTGNTEAFF. The CDR3 region has the DNA TGTGCCAGTAGTTTCTTGACGGGGAACACTGAAGCTTTCTTT.

V usage is TRBV4-1 and J usage is TRBJ1-6; D is uncertain. The CDR3 covers 15 residues. Germline loops: CDR1 MGHRA, CDR2 YSYEKL. Trimming shortened V by 0 bases and J by 10 bases, and 13 bases separated the two germline ends. This chain's CDR3 is CASSQDWAGRSPLHF. The CDR3 DNA reads as TGCGCCAGCAGCCAAGATTGGGCCGGTCGCTCACCCCTCCACTTT.

The chain is built from TRBV11-2 and TRBJ2-3, with D maybe TRBD1 (5 bases). CDR1 is SGHAT, CDR2 FQNNGV, per germline. Trimming shortened V by 5 bases and J by 3 bases, and 15 bases separated the two germline ends. The CDR3 has 15 amino acids. CDR3 sequence: CASSPAWGWTDTQYF. The CDR3 DNA reads TGTGCCAGCAGCCCCGCTTGGGGCTGGACAGATACGCAGTATTTT.

V gene TRBV5-5 combines with J gene TRBJ2-6; D remains ambiguous. CDR1 and CDR2 from the germline V gene are SGHKS and YYEKEE (reference sequence). Trimming removed 2 bases at V and 1 base at J, with 7 bases between. This CDR3 spans 15 amino acids. In DNA, the CDR3 is TGTGCCAGCAGCTTACCCCTATCTGGGGCCAACGTCCTGACTTTC. This translates into CASSLPLSGANVLTF.

The chain links TRBV5-5 to TRBJ1-1; D uncertain. Looked up from germline, CDR1 is SGHKS and CDR2 is YYEKEE (reference sequence). This CDR3 contains 13 residues. The ends were cut back, 3 bases at V and 4 bases at J, with 10 bases in the middle. For the CDR3, the DNA is TGTGCCAGCAGCTCTCGATCGGTCACTGAAGCTTTCTTT. Amino acid sequence: CASSSRSVTEAFF. Combining the CDR3 with reference TRBV5-5 and TRBJ1-1 gives the whole variable domain DAGVTQSPTHLIKTRGQQVTLRCSPISGHKSVSWYQQVLGQGPQFIFQYYEKEERGRGNFPDRFSARQFPNYSSELNVNALLLGDSALYLCASSSRSVTEAFFGQGTRLTVV.

The chain uses TRBV4-1 and TRBJ2-5, with 7 bases that match TRBD1. The CDR3 length is 16 residues. Germline V gives CDR1 MGHRA, CDR2 YSYEKL. V shed 1 base and J 1 base; nucleotides not matched to a gene: 6. The CDR3 DNA reads as TGCGCCAGCAGCCAAGGATCCGACAGGGCCCAAGAGACCCAGTACTTC. Amino acids: CASSQGSDRAQETQYF.

The rearrangement uses TRBV5-7 and TRBJ1-1; D might be TRBD1 (6 bases). TRBV5-7 belongs to the ORF category, with a function that is uncertain. V was shortened by 4 bases and J by 6 bases, with 13 bases between the two germline ends. The CDR3 consists of 13 residues. The CDR3 region has the DNA TGTGCCAGCAGCCCAGACAGGTCATCTGAAGCTTTCTTT. Translating gives CASSPDRSSEAFF.

The chain's CDR3 is CASSLYRGNQPQHF. CDR3 nucleotide sequence: TGTGCCAGCAGCTTATACAGGGGCAATCAGCCCCAGCATTTT. The V and J genes are TRBV11-3 and TRBJ1-5, with D maybe TRBD1 (6 bases). This CDR3 has 14 residues. Germline CDR1 SGHNT, CDR2 YENEEA. V shed 2 bases and J shed 2 bases, with 7 bases lying between them. Variable domain in full (rest from reference TRBV11-3 and TRBJ1-5): EAGVVQSPRYKIIEKKQPVAFWCNPISGHNTLYWYLQNLGQGPELLIRYENEEAVDDSQLPKDRFSAERLKGVDSTLKIQPAELGDSAVYLCASSLYRGNQPQHFGDGTRLSIL.

The chain has TRBV11-2 and TRBJ2-1, with TRBD2 matching over 7 bases. Germline-derived CDR1 and CDR2 are SGHAT and FQNNGV. J lost 1 base, V lost 3 bases, and 3 bases had no gene match. The CDR3 has 15 residues. The CDR3 loop reads CASSLGGASYNEQFF. The CDR3 DNA sequence: TGTGCCAGCAGCTTGGGAGGGGCTTCCTACAATGAGCAGTTCTTC.

J is TRBJ2-4 and V is TRBV7-9; the D gene is possibly TRBD1 (5 bases). Germline V gene data show CDR1 as SEHNR and CDR2 as FQNEAQ (reference sequence). The germline V and J ends were trimmed by 1 base and 2 bases, with 12 bases remaining between them. CDR3 length: 16 residues. This CDR3 is CASSLGGILTKNIQYF. CDR3 DNA: TGTGCCAGCAGCTTAGGGGGCATATTGACCAAAAACATTCAGTACTTC. Based on the CDR3 plus reference TRBV7-9 and TRBJ2-4, the full variable domain is DTGVSQNPRHKITKRGQNVTFRCDPISEHNRLYWYRQTLGQGPEFLTYFQNEAQLEKSRLLSDRFSAERPKGSFSTLEIQRTEQGDSAMYLCASSLGGILTKNIQYFGAGTRLSVL.

CDR3: CASSLFAAGGGDEQFF. The DNA of the CDR3 is TGTGCCAGCAGCTTATTCGCGGCGGGGGGAGGTGATGAGCAGTTCTTC. The rearrangement uses TRBV7-2 and TRBJ2-1, with 8 bases matching TRBD2. The germline gives CDR1 SGHTA, CDR2 FQGNSA. The junction had 11 bases not matched to a gene; V was cut back by 2 bases and J by 8 bases. The length of the CDR3 is 16 residues.

The chain combines TRBV11-2 with TRBJ1-2, with D perhaps TRBD1 (5 bases). Germline V CDR1 and CDR2: SGHAT, FQNNGV. CDR3 length equals 18 residues. Trimming took 1 base from V and 0 from J, leaving 18 bases between them. The CDR3 bases are TGTGCCAGCAGCTTAGCAGGCGCAGGGTTCCAAACTAACTATGGCTACACCTTC. This codes for CASSLAGAGFQTNYGYTF.

The rearrangement joins TRBV6-1 to TRBJ2-1; no firm D call. Germline V gene sequence: CDR1 MNHNS, CDR2 SASEGT. Between the trimmed V and J ends, which lost 3 bases and 0 bases, there was a span of 9 bases. This CDR3 has 15 amino acids. The CDR3 loop reads CASSDEPSSYNEQFF. CDR3 bases: TGTGCCAGCAGTGACGAGCCCAGCTCCTACAATGAGCAGTTCTTC.

This chain links TRBV4-1 with TRBJ2-3; the match to TRBD1 covers 11 bases. CDR3 size: 16 residues. CDR1 MGHRA and CDR2 YSYEKL come from the germline V gene. V was clipped by 1 base and J by 1 base; unmatched bases: 1. This chain's CDR3 is CASSQGGQGGTDTQYF. CDR3 DNA: TGCGCCAGCAGCCAAGGGGGACAGGGGGGCACAGATACGCAGTATTTT.

V usage is TRBV6-5 and J usage is TRBJ2-3, with D perhaps matching TRBD2 (5 bases). The CDR3 has 15 residues. The germline V gene has CDR1 MNHEY and CDR2 SVGAGI. With 5 bases removed from V and 7 bases from J, the gap between germline ends came to 19 bases. CDR3 nucleotide sequence: TGTGCCAGCAGTCTCGGACTTGAGGAGGCATATACGCAGTATTTT. Translating it yields CASSLGLEEAYTQYF.

This rearrangement joins TRBV7-6 to TRBJ2-7; maybe TRBD2 (7 bases). This CDR3 spans 15 amino acids. V was pared by 5 bases and J by 6 bases, with 20 bases between. Germline CDR1 and CDR2: SGHVS and FNYEAQ. CDR3 nucleotide sequence: TGTGCCAGCAGCCCGAAGGGGGGGTTTGTGGGCGAGCAGTACTTC. Its translation is CASSPKGGFVGEQYF.

This clone has only a few counts. V and J are TRBV30 and TRBJ1-1; D perhaps matches TRBD1 (6 bases). This CDR3 has 12 amino acids. Germline CDR1 is GTSNPN and CDR2 is SVGIG (reference sequence). V was pared by 6 bases and J by 7 bases, with 15 bases between. The CDR3 here is CACRGGKGEAFF. DNA of the CDR3: TGTGCCTGCAGGGGAGGTAAGGGTGAAGCTTTCTTT. The complete variable domain, with remaining parts taken from reference TRBV30 and TRBJ1-1, reads SQTIHQWPATLVQPVGSPLSLECTVEGTSNPNLYWYRQAAGRGLQLLFYSVGIGQISSEVPQNLSASRPQDRQFILSSKKLLLSDSGFYLCACRGGKGEAFFGQGTRLTVV.

This sequence joins TRBV2 and TRBJ1-1; TRBD1 agrees at 7 bases. There are 14 residues in the CDR3. The J segment lost 5 bases and the V segment lost 3 bases, leaving 6 bases of the junction unmatched. Germline-derived CDR1 and CDR2 are SNHLY and FYNNEI. In DNA form, the CDR3 reads TGTGCCAGCAGTGAGACAGGGCGGAGGACTGAAGCTTTCTTT. Its translation: CASSETGRRTEAFF.

This clone occurred once. The chain carries TRBV29-1 and TRBJ2-6; D ambiguous. Germline V CDR1 and CDR2: SQVTM, ANQGSEA. V lost 4 bases and J lost 0, with 13 bases in between. There are 16 residues in the CDR3. The CDR3 coding sequence is TGCAGCGTTGTCCCCAGTGGAAGCTCTGGGGCCAACGTCCTGACTTTC. Its protein product is CSVVPSGSSGANVLTF.

This clone was detected once. The CDR3 DNA is TGTGCCACCAGCGGACAGGGCCTCTCTGGGGCCAACGTCCTGACTTTC. The encoded protein is CATSGQGLSGANVLTF. This sequence joins TRBV15 and TRBJ2-6; 8 positions agree with TRBD1. V trimming: 5 bases; J trimming: 0 bases; junction bases outside the gene matches: 3. This CDR3 contains 16 residues. Per germline, CDR1 LNHNV and CDR2 YYDKDF (reference sequence).

This clone appeared once. V and J are TRBV6-1 and TRBJ2-3; TRBD2 aligns across 10 bases. CDR1 and CDR2 from the germline V gene are MNHNS and SASEGT. This CDR3 is built from 16 residues. The junction had 8 bases not matched to a gene; V was cut back by 2 bases and J by 6 bases. In DNA form, the CDR3 reads TGTGCCAGCAGTGAACGGACTAGCGGACCTAGCGATACGCAGTATTTT. This gives the protein CASSERTSGPSDTQYF.

The chain has TRBV19 and TRBJ2-7, with D uncertain. V lost 10 bases, J lost 7 bases, and 17 bases lay in between. Germline assignment: CDR1 LNHDA and CDR2 SQIVND (reference sequence). This CDR3 spans 12 amino acids. The CDR3 protein is CATGSIAREQYF. For the CDR3, the DNA is TGTGCCACCGGGTCGATCGCGAGGGAGCAGTACTTC. Full variable domain (remainder filled in from reference TRBV19 and TRBJ2-7): DGGITQSPKYLFRKEGQNVTLSCEQNLNHDAMYWYRQDPGQGLRLIYYSQIVNDFQKGDIAEGYSVSREKKESFPLTVTSAQKNPTAFYLCATGSIAREQYFGPGTRLTVT.

This chain connects TRBV4-2 to TRBJ2-7; 9 bases match TRBD2. From germline, CDR1 is LGHNA and CDR2 YNFKEQ. J lost 2 bases, V lost 1 base, and 6 bases had no gene match. The CDR3 runs 16 residues. CDR3 nucleotides: TGTGCCAGCAGCCAAGCGGCTAGCGGGGTTCCCTACGAGCAGTACTTC. It specifies CASSQAASGVPYEQYF.

The chain links TRBV27 to TRBJ1-3; D possibly corresponds to TRBD1 (5 bases). The germline CDR1 and CDR2 sequences are MNHEY and SMNVEV (reference sequence). V gave up 0 bases and J gave up 4 bases, with 10 bases separating them. This CDR3 comprises 15 residues. The CDR3 sequence: CASSLSGLTGNTIYF. The CDR3 DNA follows: TGTGCCAGCAGTTTATCGGGACTAACCGGAAACACCATATATTTT.

This chain uses TRBV2 with TRBJ2-7; 10 bases map to TRBD2. The V gene's germline CDR1 is SNHLY and CDR2 FYNNEI. The CDR3 is made up of 16 amino acids. J was trimmed by 5 bases and V by 2 bases; bases with no gene match: 9. CDR3 loop: CASSELRGLALDEQYV. The CDR3 nucleotides read TGTGCCAGCAGTGAATTGCGGGGACTAGCGCTTGACGAGCAGTACGTC.

The chain couples TRBV14 to TRBJ2-2; D is unclear. Germline loops: CDR1 SGHDN, CDR2 FVKESK. The V end was cut by 1 base, the J end by 0 bases, with 0 bases between. The CDR3 is 13 residues long. The CDR3 here is CASSQANTGELFF. The CDR3 nucleotides read TGTGCCAGCAGCCAAGCGAACACCGGGGAGCTGTTTTTT.

CDR3 in amino acids: CASSGPGTDNYGYTF. As DNA, the CDR3 is TGCGCCAGCAGCGGTCCCGGGACAGACAACTATGGCTACACCTTC. This chain joins TRBV10-2 and TRBJ1-2, with TRBD1 matching over 7 bases. The trim removed 6 bases at V and 2 bases at J, leaving 9 bases unmatched. There are 15 residues in the CDR3. The germline V gene has CDR1 WSHSY and CDR2 SAAADI.